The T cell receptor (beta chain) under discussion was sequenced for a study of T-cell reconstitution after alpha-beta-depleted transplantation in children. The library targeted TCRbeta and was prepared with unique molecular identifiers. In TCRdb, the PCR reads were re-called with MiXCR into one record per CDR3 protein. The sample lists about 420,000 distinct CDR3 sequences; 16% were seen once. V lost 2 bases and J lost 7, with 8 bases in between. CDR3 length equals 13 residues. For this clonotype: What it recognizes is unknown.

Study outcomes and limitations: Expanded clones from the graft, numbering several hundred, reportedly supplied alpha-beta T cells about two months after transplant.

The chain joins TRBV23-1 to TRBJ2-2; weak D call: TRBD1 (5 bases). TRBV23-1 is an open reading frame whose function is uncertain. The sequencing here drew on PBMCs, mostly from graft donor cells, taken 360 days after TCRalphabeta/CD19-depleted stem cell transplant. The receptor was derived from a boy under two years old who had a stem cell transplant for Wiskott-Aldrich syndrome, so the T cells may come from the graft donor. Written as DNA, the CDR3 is TGCGCCAGCAGTCAACAGGGTCACGGGGAGCTGTTTTTT. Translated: CASSQQGHGELFF.